The 13 T cell receptor beta chains given below trace back to one sample, sequenced in a study of blood T cell repertoires in COVID-19. Repertoires were generated with immunoSEQ multiplex PCR, while TCRdb's copy carries only in-frame clones and drops some. Among about 55,000 clones, roughly four fifths were seen once, and the ten largest hold 11% to 15%. Sequenced material: peripheral blood. These receptors were collected from a human donor in a cohort sampled during active COVID-19.

Only one count was recorded for this clone. V and J are TRBV7-2 and TRBJ1-5; unclear D gene. This CDR3 is 13 amino acids long. Germline values: CDR1 SGHTA, CDR2 FQGNSA. Trimming stripped 1 base from V and 2 bases from J, with 3 bases between. The CDR3 here is CASSLERNQPQHF. The CDR3 DNA reads TGTGCCAGCAGCTTAGAGCGCAATCAGCCCCAGCATTTT.

J is TRBJ2-2 and V is TRBV4-2, with 10 bases aligning to TRBD2. In germline, CDR1 is LGHNA, CDR2 YNFKEQ. V shed 4 bases and J 4 bases; nucleotides not matched to a gene: 9. The CDR3 runs 17 residues. CDR3 coding DNA: TGTGCCAGCAGCCGAGGAGTAGCGGGAGGAGGCACCGGGGAGCTGTTTTTT. Translated, it gives CASSRGVAGGGTGELFF.

The genes are TRBV7-3 and TRBJ1-2; a weak D match, TRBD1 (5 bases). Germline CDR1 SGHTA, CDR2 FQGTGA. Trimming removed 2 bases from V and 8 bases from J, with 12 bases in between. The CDR3 runs to 13 residues. The DNA for the CDR3 is TGTGCCAGCAGCTTATTGGGGGGGAAAGGCTACACCTTC. This gives the protein CASSLLGGKGYTF.

The rearrangement joins TRBV12-3 or TRBV12-4 to TRBJ2-7; D is perhaps TRBD1 (6 bases). The CDR3 consists of 13 residues. With 3 bases removed from V and 7 bases from J, the gap between germline ends came to 13 bases. CDR3: CASSFQGTGEQYF. CDR3 DNA: TGTGCCAGCAGTTTTCAGGGGACGGGAGAGCAGTACTTC.

The chain is built from TRBV19 and TRBJ1-3; 8 nucleotides match TRBD1. The CDR3 is made up of 16 amino acids. Germline values: CDR1 LNHDA, CDR2 SQIVND (reference sequence). Losses at the gene ends were 4 bases for V and 0 bases for J; bases not matched to a gene: 5. CDR3 region: CASSTGQALSGNTIYF. In DNA, the CDR3 is TGTGCCAGTAGTACGGGACAGGCCCTCTCTGGAAACACCATATATTTT.

The J gene is TRBJ1-1, the V gene TRBV29-1; 8 positions agree with TRBD1. V shed 5 bases, J shed 8 bases, and the junction held 1 base outside the gene matches. The germline V gene encodes CDR1 SQVTM and CDR2 ANQGSEA. This CDR3 spans 10 amino acids. The chain's CDR3 is CSVRDREAFF. As DNA, the CDR3 is TGCAGCGTTAGGGACAGGGAAGCTTTCTTT.

DNA for the CDR3: TGTGCCAGCAGTGGATCGGGACTAGCGGGGGGGACCTACGAGCAGTACTTC. Encoded protein: CASSGSGLAGGTYEQYF. The rearrangement links TRBV2 to TRBJ2-7; TRBD2 agrees at 16 bases. V lost 4 bases to trimming and J lost 2 bases; unmatched junction nucleotides: 5. The germline V gene has CDR1 SNHLY and CDR2 FYNNEI. CDR3 length: 17 amino acids. The whole variable domain, remainder taken from reference TRBV2 and TRBJ2-7, is EPEVTQTPSHQVTQMGQEVILRCVPISNHLYFYWYRQILGQKVEFLVSFYNNEISEKSEIFDDQFSVERPDGSNFTLKIRSTKLEDSAMYFCASSGSGLAGGTYEQYFGPGTRLTVT.

This chain joins TRBV29-1 and TRBJ1-6, with D possibly matching TRBD1 (5 bases). The CDR3 consists of 12 residues. Germline CDR1 and CDR2: SQVTM and ANQGSEA. The V and J ends lost 4 bases and 6 bases respectively, with 7 bases between them. The CDR3, as DNA: TGCAGCGTTGGGGACTTTAATTCACCCCTCCACTTT. It specifies CSVGDFNSPLHF.

A word on this clone: Other DNA sequences in this sample translate to the same CDR3. The chain uses TRBV18 and TRBJ2-5, with 7 bases lining up with TRBD2. The germline V gene has CDR1 KGHSH and CDR2 LQKENI. V shed 3 bases, J shed 3 bases, and the junction held 4 bases outside the gene matches. CDR3 length: 14 amino acids. The CDR3 protein is CASSPGGGEETQYF. CDR3 bases: TGTGCCAGCTCACCGGGCGGGGGTGAAGAGACCCAGTACTTC.

The rearrangement joins TRBV7-3 to TRBJ2-5, with TRBD2 as a possible D gene (5 bases). V gave up 5 bases and J gave up 5 bases, with 15 bases separating them. Germline V gene data show CDR1 as SGHTA and CDR2 as FQGTGA. The CDR3 is 14 residues long. In nucleotides, the CDR3 is TGTGCCAGCAGCCCGGGGAACCCGGGGGAGACCCAGTACTTC. This codes for CASSPGNPGETQYF. Based on the CDR3 plus reference TRBV7-3 and TRBJ2-5, the full variable domain is GAGVSQTPSNKVTEKGKYVELRCDPISGHTALYWYRQSLGQGPEFLIYFQGTGAADDSGLPNDRFFAVRPEGSVSTLKIQRTERGDSAVYLCASSPGNPGETQYFGPGTRLLVL.

The chain has TRBV5-4 and TRBJ2-1, with D uncertain. The CDR3 consists of 16 residues. Germline V gives CDR1 SGHNT, CDR2 YYREEE (reference sequence). V gave up 0 bases and J gave up 0 bases, with 10 bases separating them. This CDR3 is CASSLGSPSSYNEQFF. CDR3 in DNA: TGTGCCAGCAGCTTGGGAAGCCCTAGCTCCTACAATGAGCAGTTCTTC.

The chain uses TRBV28 and TRBJ1-6; 9 bases are a match to TRBD1. Germline V gene sequence: CDR1 MDHEN, CDR2 SYDVKM. The CDR3 loop spans 16 amino acids. J was trimmed by 10 bases and V by 4 bases; bases with no gene match: 11. The CDR3 protein is CASSSYRGQGSSPLHF. DNA for the CDR3: TGTGCCAGCAGTTCATACCGAGGACAGGGGAGCTCACCCCTCCACTTT.

This clone showed up just once. The gene calls are TRBV3-1 (or the pseudogene TRBV3-2) and TRBJ1-2; 10 bases fit TRBD1. V lost 4 bases and J lost 6; bases outside the gene matches: 8. The CDR3 totals 15 residues. The V gene's germline CDR1 is LGHDT and CDR2 YNNKEL (reference sequence). Here the CDR3 DNA reads TGTGCCAGCAGCCGTCGGGACAGGGGAATCGATGGCTACACCTTC. Translating gives CASSRRDRGIDGYTF.